This T cell receptor (beta chain) came from a study of T cell repertoires in cytomegalovirus infection. Overall study context: CMV infection plus the matching HLA type was flagged by public TCR beta signatures. The study, taken as a whole, reports: Pooled public TCR beta family frequency picked out CMV carriers with the relevant HLA. Across the ex vivo response, the dominant clonotypes were HLA-C-restricted CMV-specific TCR beta clonotypes.

V was pared by 7 bases and J by 2 bases, with 18 bases between. The CDR3 totals 15 residues. Per the germline V gene, CDR1 is LNHDA and CDR2 is SQIVND (reference sequence). This clonotype was observed a handful of times. The antigen remains undetermined. TCRdb reanalysed the reads using MiXCR and keeps one entry per CDR3 protein. The sample has 400,000 to 550,000 distinct CDR3 sequences, around 10% seen once. This clonotype originated in a human donor in good health (CMV status not recorded). Some clones in this sample may be carry-over from other donors' samples. The sequencing sample was made of PBMCs. The V call is TRBV19, the J call TRBJ2-7; D remains unclear. CDR3 sequence reads: CASTLSGVRPYEQYF. The CDR3 coding sequence is TGTGCCAGTACCTTAAGTGGGGTCCGGCCCTACGAGCAGTACTTC.